The sequence of this T cell receptor beta chain was determined in a study of regulatory T cells in long-lasting Graves disease. Findings and limits, study-wide: The study found lower TCR diversity in persistent Graves' patients than in newly diagnosed ones.

A few counts support this clonotype. No antigen is known for it. The time point is: newly diagnosed GD, antithyroid drugs for less than 3 months. Extracted PBMC RNA gave rise to the TCR library. Combining iRepertoire HTBI primers with Arm-PCR of CDR3 regions, the authors built TCR beta libraries. Via MiXCR, TCRdb re-called the multiplex PCR reads, giving one row per CDR3 protein. The repertoire holds fewer than 650,000 distinct CDR3 sequences, about 15% seen once, with approximately 18% in the top ten. Separately, the same data were catalogued under a study of T cells in Graves' hyperthyroidism and ophthalmopathy. Per that study: Diagnosis of hyperthyroidism was new in patients aged 18 to 65, and its duration was under 2 months. Uncontrolled infection, other autoimmune disease, pregnancy or lactation led to exclusion. The HTBI primer set was used in a first-round RT-PCR of the TCR CDR3.

The sequencing used peripheral blood mononuclear cells (PBMCs), collected at new diagnosis, from a patient treated with antithyroid drugs. The receptor's source is a woman in her twenties or thirties with Graves disease.

Here the CDR3 DNA reads TGTGCCAGCAGCTTACAGGGGCCACTTACCTCTGGAAACACCATATATTTT. Its protein is CASSLQGPLTSGNTIYF. The genes are TRBV7-3 and TRBJ1-3; D is perhaps TRBD1 (6 bases). CDR1 and CDR2 (germline): SGHTA, FQGTGA. This CDR3 region has 17 residues. V lost 2 bases and J lost 0, with 14 bases in between. The full variable domain, in which reference TRBV7-3 and TRBJ1-3 provide the parts outside the CDR3, is GAGVSQTPSNKVTEKGKYVELRCDPISGHTALYWYRQSLGQGPEFLIYFQGTGAADDSGLPNDRFFAVRPEGSVSTLKIQRTERGDSAVYLCASSLQGPLTSGNTIYFGEGSWLTVV.